The entry below gives a single T cell receptor (beta chain) sequence along with its context. Its target is not known. The data belong to a study of CD8+CD57+ T cells in acquired aplastic anemia. Study as a whole: Each DNA sample taken from sorted CD4+ and CD8+ cells came to about 3.2 ug on average. Healthy CD8+ samples averaged roughly 12 million reads.

Study-level results: Between patients and controls, about 30 CD8+ CDR3 sequences were found in common. Patients versus controls showed no significant CD8+ Simpson's diversity difference.

Template material for TCR beta VDJ and CDR3 profiling consisted of genomic DNA. TCRdb itself ran the reads through MiXCR, one entry per CDR3 protein. The profile covers roughly 180,000 distinct CDR3 sequences, with approximately 49% appearing a single time and about 2.9% taken by the ten largest. CDR3 size: 18 residues. The trim removed 0 bases at V and 5 bases at J, leaving 7 bases unmatched. In germline, CDR1 is GTSNPN, CDR2 SVGIG (reference sequence). Sequencing was done on a sample of sorted CD4+, CD8+, or CD8+CD57+ T cells (not recorded which) from PBMCs. This sequence was found in a human donor in good health. The rearrangement uses TRBV30 and TRBJ2-2, with 15 bases that match TRBD2. DNA for the CDR3: TGTGCCTGGAGTGTACGAAGGACTAGCGGGAGGGGGACCGGGGAGCTGTTTTTT. The encoded protein is CAWSVRRTSGRGTGELFF.